The 7 T cell receptor beta chains below were found in one sample sequenced in a study of T cells in localized non-small cell lung cancer. The method was immunoSEQ multiplex PCR; TCRdb's version includes in-frame clones alone and lacks a portion of them. The data contain tens of thousands of clones, around nine tenths of them singletons. This specimen was peripheral blood, taken before any cancer treatment. These receptors all stem from a woman aged 35 to 69 with stage I lung adenocarcinoma.

The chain employs TRBV7-2 and TRBJ1-1; D is unclear. V was shortened by 6 bases and J by 5 bases, with 19 bases between the two germline ends. The CDR3 spans 15 residues. Germline CDR1 reads SGHTA; CDR2 reads FQGNSA. In DNA, the CDR3 is TGTGCCAGCAGACTTAGTCGGACCCGAACGACTGAAGCTTTCTTT. It specifies CASRLSRTRTTEAFF.

The rearrangement uses TRBV6-4 and TRBJ1-2, with D unclear. Germline values: CDR1 MRHNA, CDR2 SNTAGT. The ends were cut back, 0 bases at V and 8 bases at J, with 16 bases in the middle. This CDR3 contains 15 residues. The CDR3 bases are TGTGCCAGCAGTGACTCAAGTGAGGGATATGGCGGCTACACCTTC. Protein: CASSDSSEGYGGYTF.

The chain uses TRBV12-5 and TRBJ2-3, with 9 nucleotides matching TRBD2. The germline gives CDR1 LGHNT, CDR2 FRNRAP. The CDR3 totals 15 residues. Unmatched junction bases numbered 9, after V lost 8 bases and J lost 3 bases. The CDR3 DNA follows: TGTGCTAGTCTTCTTAGCGGGGGCGTGACAGATACGCAGTATTTT. Translated: CASLLSGGVTDTQYF. The full variable domain, completed using reference TRBV12-5 and TRBJ2-3, is DARVTQTPRHKVTEMGQEVTMRCQPILGHNTVFWYRQTMMQGLELLAYFRNRAPLDDSGMPKDRFSAEMPDATLATLKIQPSEPRDSAVYFCASLLSGGVTDTQYFGPGTRLTVL.

The V gene is TRBV19, the J gene TRBJ2-7; D remains unclear. This CDR3 is built from 14 residues. The V end lost 1 base, the J end lost 3 bases, and 10 bases lay between the germline ends. Germline CDR1 is LNHDA and CDR2 is SQIVND (reference sequence). This chain's CDR3 is CASSIGADVYEQYF. CDR3 DNA sequence: TGTGCCAGTAGTATAGGGGCAGACGTCTACGAGCAGTACTTC.

V and J are TRBV7-9 and TRBJ2-3, with 7 bases identical to TRBD1. CDR1 SEHNR and CDR2 FQNEAQ come from the germline V gene (reference sequence). CDR3 length equals 17 residues. Trimming removed 1 base from V and 0 bases from J; junction bases left unmatched: 7. CDR3 coding DNA: TGTGCCAGCAGCTTAGGCGGACAGGCCGCTAGCACAGATACGCAGTATTTT. Protein: CASSLGGQAASTDTQYF.

The chain links TRBV6-1 to TRBJ2-5, with D perhaps being TRBD1 or TRBD2 (7 bases each). The CDR3 has 12 amino acids. Germline-derived CDR1 and CDR2 are MNHNS and SASEGT. V was pared by 11 bases and J by 3 bases, with 13 bases between. The CDR3 here is CAGQGGEETQYF. In DNA form, the CDR3 reads TGTGCCGGGCAGGGGGGGGAAGAGACCCAGTACTTC.

The chain recombines TRBV6-1 with TRBJ1-1, with TRBD1 as a possible D gene (6 bases). CDR3 size: 17 residues. Per germline, CDR1 MNHNS and CDR2 SASEGT. Between the trimmed V and J ends, which lost 2 bases and 5 bases, there was a span of 21 bases. CDR3 nucleotides: TGTGCCAGCAGTGAAAAAAGGGGGACTTTCAGAGGGACTGAAGCTTTCTTT. It is translated as CASSEKRGTFRGTEAFF.